These 15 T cell receptor beta chains share one sample of origin, sequenced in a study of blood T cell repertoires in COVID-19. Some clones are missing from TCRdb's copy, which holds only in-frame ones; the method was immunoSEQ multiplex PCR. The sample includes some 290,000 clones, roughly nine tenths of them seen just once. The sequenced material came from peripheral blood. All receptors come from a woman aged 45-65 years who had recovered from COVID-19.

CDR3 coding DNA: TGTGCCAGCTCACCACGAGACAGGCCCACTGAAGCTTTCTTT. Translated: CASSPRDRPTEAFF. The chain combines TRBV18 with TRBJ1-1; perhaps TRBD1 as D (6 bases). Germline V gene sequence: CDR1 KGHSH, CDR2 LQKENI. This CDR3 contains 14 residues. Trimming removed 1 base at V and 4 bases at J, with 10 bases between.

The V and J genes are TRBV28 and TRBJ1-5; possible D gene TRBD1, 6 bases. Trimming stripped 3 bases from V and 7 bases from J, with 28 bases between. The CDR3 has 19 amino acids. Germline CDR1 and CDR2: MDHEN and SYDVKM. Here the CDR3 DNA reads TGTGCCAGCAGTTTTTTCCGCTTTCGGGATGGGAGGGGGGAGCAGCCCCAGCATTTT. This gives the protein CASSFFRFRDGRGEQPQHF.

In this sample, this clone turned up a few times. This rearrangement joins TRBV7-2 to TRBJ2-1; 10 nucleotides match TRBD1. CDR3 length: 13 amino acids. Looked up from germline, CDR1 is SGHTA and CDR2 is FQGNSA. V was clipped by 6 bases and J by 9 bases; unmatched bases: 5. CDR3 sequence: CASRGQGSVEQFF. CDR3 nucleotides: TGTGCCAGCAGGGGACAGGGGAGTGTTGAGCAGTTCTTC.

The gene calls are TRBV18 and TRBJ1-2; tentatively, D is TRBD1 (6 bases). Trimming left V 6 bases short and J 8 bases short, with 10 bases between. Germline CDR1 reads KGHSH; CDR2 reads LQKENI. The CDR3 is 11 residues long. This CDR3 reads CASSTGKGYTF. Here the CDR3 DNA reads TGTGCCAGCTCCACAGGGAAGGGCTACACCTTC.

This clone was detected a few times. The chain has TRBV29-1 and TRBJ1-1; tentative D call: TRBD1 (6 bases). Trimming removed 6 bases at V and 4 bases at J, with 15 bases between. The CDR3 runs 13 residues. Germline V gives CDR1 SQVTM, CDR2 ANQGSEA. DNA for the CDR3: TGCAGCGTCGACGGGGGGCAGGTCACTGAAGCTTTCTTT. It codes for CSVDGGQVTEAFF.

This chain joins TRBV5-8 and TRBJ2-7; TRBD1 aligns across 7 bases. Losses at the gene ends were 4 bases for V and 0 bases for J; bases not matched to a gene: 4. This CDR3 spans 14 amino acids. The germline gives CDR1 SGHTS, CDR2 YDEGEE. The CDR3 coding sequence is TGTGCCAGCAGCCTGGGGGACAGCTCCTACGAGCAGTACTTC. Its translation is CASSLGDSSYEQYF.

V and J are TRBV6-6 and TRBJ1-4, with TRBD1 identical over 7 bases. Germline V gene lookup returns CDR1 MNHNY and CDR2 SVGAGI (reference sequence). This CDR3 region has 15 residues. J lost 7 bases, V lost 6 bases, and 11 bases had no gene match. CDR3 nucleotide sequence: TGTGCCAGCAGGATAGACAGGGCCCTTAGTGAAAAACTGTTTTTT. Translation: CASRIDRALSEKLFF.

There are a few counts of this clone. The chain employs TRBV19 and TRBJ1-1; 7 bases are shared with TRBD1. The CDR3 sequence is 15 residues long. The germline CDR1 and CDR2 sequences are LNHDA and SQIVND (reference sequence). J was trimmed by 0 bases and V by 3 bases; bases with no gene match: 4. The CDR3 is CASSIGTAMNTEAFF. Written as DNA, the CDR3 is TGTGCCAGTAGTATCGGGACAGCAATGAACACTGAAGCTTTCTTT.

The rearrangement joins TRBV19 to TRBJ2-1, with a weak D call TRBD1 (6 bases). The CDR3 sequence is 13 residues long. V was shortened by 4 bases and J by 14 bases, with 18 bases between the two germline ends. CDR1 and CDR2 from the germline V gene are LNHDA and SQIVND (reference sequence). This chain's CDR3 is CASSTGQFTLEFF. CDR3 nucleotides: TGTGCCAGTAGTACCGGACAGTTTACCTTAGAGTTCTTC.

The CDR3 loop is CSVVGGREYTQYF. The DNA for the CDR3 is TGCAGCGTTGTGGGCGGGAGGGAATATACGCAGTATTTT. The chain is built from TRBV29-1 and TRBJ2-3; 9 nucleotides match TRBD2. V lost 4 bases, J lost 7 bases, and 6 bases stayed unmatched. CDR1 SQVTM and CDR2 ANQGSEA come from the germline V gene. The CDR3 length is 13 residues.

This chain links TRBV2 with TRBJ1-6, with 7 bases matching TRBD1. This CDR3 is built from 17 residues. V dropped 1 base and J dropped 4; count of bases not matched to a gene: 7. CDR1 is SNHLY and CDR2 is FYNNEI in the germline V gene. The CDR3 nucleotides read TGTGCCAGCAGTGAAGTCCCCGGGACAGCTTATAATTCACCCCTCCACTTT. This codes for CASSEVPGTAYNSPLHF. The full variable domain, with the rest looked up from reference TRBV2 and TRBJ1-6, is EPEVTQTPSHQVTQMGQEVILRCVPISNHLYFYWYRQILGQKVEFLVSFYNNEISEKSEIFDDQFSVERPDGSNFTLKIRSTKLEDSAMYFCASSEVPGTAYNSPLHFGNGTRLTVT.

The chain carries TRBV4-1 and TRBJ1-4; D not resolved. CDR3 length equals 14 residues. Germline-derived CDR1 and CDR2 are MGHRA and YSYEKL. Trimming took 5 bases from V and 9 from J, leaving 16 bases between them. CDR3 DNA sequence: TGCGCCAGCAGCACCATAGGAGGGAACCAAAAACTGTTTTTT. Its protein product is CASSTIGGNQKLFF.

This clone was seen a few times. The chain links TRBV5-1 to TRBJ1-2, with D hard to call. The CDR3 spans 14 residues. Germline CDR1 and CDR2: SGHRS and YFSETQ. Trimming left V 0 bases short and J 0 bases short, with 6 bases between. CDR3 amino acids: CASSLESTNYGYTF. Here the CDR3 DNA reads TGCGCCAGCAGCTTGGAGAGCACTAACTATGGCTACACCTTC.

This chain links TRBV2 with TRBJ2-3, with D possibly being TRBD2 (6 bases). Trimming pared 11 bases from V and 14 bases from J, leaving 26 bases between. Germline loops: CDR1 SNHLY, CDR2 FYNNEI. The CDR3 has 13 residues. CDR3 amino acids: CAGRGPFSTRLYF. The CDR3 DNA is TGTGCCGGGCGGGGACCATTTTCGACTAGGTTGTATTTT.

The V gene is TRBV6-6, the J gene TRBJ2-7; 8 bases align to TRBD1. CDR1 is MNHNY, CDR2 SVGAGI, per germline (reference sequence). With V trimmed by 0 bases and J by 4 bases, 8 bases remained unmatched. The CDR3 loop spans 16 amino acids. For the CDR3, the DNA is TGTGCCAGCAGTTACTCGACCGGCCAGGGGGCATACGAGCAGTACTTC. Its protein product is CASSYSTGQGAYEQYF.